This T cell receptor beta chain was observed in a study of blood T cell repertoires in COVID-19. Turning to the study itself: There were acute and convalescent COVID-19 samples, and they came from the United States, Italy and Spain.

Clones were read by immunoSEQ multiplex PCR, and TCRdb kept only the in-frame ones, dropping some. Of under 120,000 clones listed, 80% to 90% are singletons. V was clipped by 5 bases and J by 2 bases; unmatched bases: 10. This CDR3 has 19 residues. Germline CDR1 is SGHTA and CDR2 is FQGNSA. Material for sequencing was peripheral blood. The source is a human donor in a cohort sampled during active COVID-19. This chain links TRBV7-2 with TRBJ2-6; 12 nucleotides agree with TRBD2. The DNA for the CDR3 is TGTGCCAGCAGCCTCCTTCTAGCGGGGGGGCTTACTGGGGCCAACGTCCTGACTTTC. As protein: CASSLLLAGGLTGANVLTF.